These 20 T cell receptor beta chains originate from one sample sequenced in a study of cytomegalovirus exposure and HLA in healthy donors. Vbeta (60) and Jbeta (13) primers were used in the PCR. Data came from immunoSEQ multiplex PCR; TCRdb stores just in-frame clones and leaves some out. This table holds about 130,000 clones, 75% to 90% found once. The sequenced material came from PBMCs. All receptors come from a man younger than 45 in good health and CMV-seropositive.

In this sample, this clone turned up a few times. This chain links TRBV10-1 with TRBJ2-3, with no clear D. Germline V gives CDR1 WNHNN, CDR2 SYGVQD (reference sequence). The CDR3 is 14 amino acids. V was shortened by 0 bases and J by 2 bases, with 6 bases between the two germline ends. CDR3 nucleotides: TGCGCCAGCAGTGAGTCTCAGGCCACAGATACGCAGTATTTT. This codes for CASSESQATDTQYF.

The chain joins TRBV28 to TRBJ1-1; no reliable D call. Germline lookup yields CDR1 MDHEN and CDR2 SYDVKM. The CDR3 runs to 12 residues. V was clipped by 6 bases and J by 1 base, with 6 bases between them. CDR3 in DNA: TGTGCCAGCAGCACAGAGAACACTGAAGCTTTCTTT. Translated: CASSTENTEAFF.

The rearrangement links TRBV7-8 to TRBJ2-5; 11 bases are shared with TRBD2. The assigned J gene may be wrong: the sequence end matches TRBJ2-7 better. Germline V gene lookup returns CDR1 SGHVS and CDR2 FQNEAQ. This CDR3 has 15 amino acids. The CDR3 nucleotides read TGTGCCAGCAGCTGGCTAGCGGGGGGCATCTACGAGCAGTACTTC. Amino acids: CASSWLAGGIYEQYF.

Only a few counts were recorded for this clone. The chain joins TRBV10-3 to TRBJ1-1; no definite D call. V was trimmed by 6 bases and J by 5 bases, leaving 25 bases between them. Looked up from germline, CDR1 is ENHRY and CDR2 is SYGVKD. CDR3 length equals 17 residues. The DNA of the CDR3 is TGTGCCATCAGCCACACCCGGGGTGGGCTAGACGCAACTGAAGCTTTCTTT. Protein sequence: CAISHTRGGLDATEAFF.

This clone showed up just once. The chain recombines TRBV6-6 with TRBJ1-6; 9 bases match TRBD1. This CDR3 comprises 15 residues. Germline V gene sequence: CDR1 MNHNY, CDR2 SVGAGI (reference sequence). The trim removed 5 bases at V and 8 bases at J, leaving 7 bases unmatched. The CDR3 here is CASSLPGTGYSPLHF. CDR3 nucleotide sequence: TGTGCCAGCAGTCTTCCCGGGACAGGGTATTCACCCCTCCACTTT.

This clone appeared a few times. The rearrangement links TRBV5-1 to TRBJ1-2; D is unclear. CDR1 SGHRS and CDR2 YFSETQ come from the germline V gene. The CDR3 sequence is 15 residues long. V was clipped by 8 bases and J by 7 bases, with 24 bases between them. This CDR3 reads CASTPGVGSLGGYTF. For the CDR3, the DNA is TGCGCCAGTACCCCCGGGGTAGGCTCCTTGGGTGGCTACACCTTC.

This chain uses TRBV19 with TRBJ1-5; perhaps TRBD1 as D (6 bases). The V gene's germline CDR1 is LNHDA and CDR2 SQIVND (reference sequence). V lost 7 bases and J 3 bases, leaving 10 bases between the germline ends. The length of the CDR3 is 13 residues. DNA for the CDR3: TGTGCCAGTAAAACAGGGACCAATCAGCCCCAGCATTTT. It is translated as CASKTGTNQPQHF.

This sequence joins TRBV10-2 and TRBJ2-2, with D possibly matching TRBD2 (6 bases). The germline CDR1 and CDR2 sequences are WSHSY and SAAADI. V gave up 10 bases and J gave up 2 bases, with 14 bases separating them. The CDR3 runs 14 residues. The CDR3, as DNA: TGCGCCATTCTGCCGGGAGAAAACACCGGGGAGCTGTTTTTT. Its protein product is CAILPGENTGELFF.

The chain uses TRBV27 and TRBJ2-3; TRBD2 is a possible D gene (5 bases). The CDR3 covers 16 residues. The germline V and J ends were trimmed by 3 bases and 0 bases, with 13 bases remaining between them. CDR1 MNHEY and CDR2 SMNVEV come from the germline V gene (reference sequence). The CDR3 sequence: CASSFRLRTSTDTQYF. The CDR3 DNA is TGTGCCAGCAGTTTCCGCCTGCGGACTAGCACAGATACGCAGTATTTT.

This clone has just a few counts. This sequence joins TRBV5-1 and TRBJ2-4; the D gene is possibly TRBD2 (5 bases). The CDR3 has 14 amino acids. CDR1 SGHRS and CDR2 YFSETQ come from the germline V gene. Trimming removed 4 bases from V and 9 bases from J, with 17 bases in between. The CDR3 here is CASSPPTEDGIQYF. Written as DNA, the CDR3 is TGCGCCAGCAGCCCCCCCACGGAGGATGGCATTCAGTACTTC.

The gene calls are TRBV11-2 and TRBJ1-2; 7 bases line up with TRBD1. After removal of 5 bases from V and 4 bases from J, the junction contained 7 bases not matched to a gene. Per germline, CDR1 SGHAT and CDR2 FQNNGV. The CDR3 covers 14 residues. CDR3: CASSSKQGPYGYTF. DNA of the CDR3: TGTGCCAGCAGCAGCAAACAGGGGCCCTATGGCTACACCTTC.

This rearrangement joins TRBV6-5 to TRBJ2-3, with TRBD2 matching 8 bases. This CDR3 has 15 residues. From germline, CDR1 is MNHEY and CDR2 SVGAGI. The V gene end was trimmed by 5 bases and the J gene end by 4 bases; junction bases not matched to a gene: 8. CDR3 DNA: TGTGCCAGCAGTGTCGGCGGGGGGAACTCAGATACGCAGTATTTT. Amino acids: CASSVGGGNSDTQYF.

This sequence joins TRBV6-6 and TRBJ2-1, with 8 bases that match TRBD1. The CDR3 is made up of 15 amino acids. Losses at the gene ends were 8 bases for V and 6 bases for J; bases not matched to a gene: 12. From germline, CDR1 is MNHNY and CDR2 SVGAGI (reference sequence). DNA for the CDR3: TGTGCCAGCGGTAACAGGGGCCAGGGGGCCAATGAGCAGTTCTTC. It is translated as CASGNRGQGANEQFF.

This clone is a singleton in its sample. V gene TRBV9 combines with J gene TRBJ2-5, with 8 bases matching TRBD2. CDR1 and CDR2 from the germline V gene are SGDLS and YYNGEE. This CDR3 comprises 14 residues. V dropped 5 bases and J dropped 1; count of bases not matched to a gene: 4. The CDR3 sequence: CASSPAGGQETQYF. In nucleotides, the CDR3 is TGTGCCAGCAGTCCGGCGGGGGGCCAAGAGACCCAGTACTTC.

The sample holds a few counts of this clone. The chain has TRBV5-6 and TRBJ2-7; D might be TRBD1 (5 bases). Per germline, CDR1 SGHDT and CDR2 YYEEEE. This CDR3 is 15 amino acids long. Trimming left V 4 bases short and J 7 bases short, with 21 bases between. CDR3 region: CASSPDAGKFREQYF. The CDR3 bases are TGTGCCAGCAGCCCTGACGCAGGGAAATTTCGAGAGCAGTACTTC.

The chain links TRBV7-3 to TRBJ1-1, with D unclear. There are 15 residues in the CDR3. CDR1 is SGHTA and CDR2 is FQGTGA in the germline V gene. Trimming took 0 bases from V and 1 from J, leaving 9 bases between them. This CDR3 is CASSLTPLGNTEAFF. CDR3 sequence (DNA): TGTGCCAGCAGCTTAACGCCGCTAGGGAACACTGAAGCTTTCTTT.

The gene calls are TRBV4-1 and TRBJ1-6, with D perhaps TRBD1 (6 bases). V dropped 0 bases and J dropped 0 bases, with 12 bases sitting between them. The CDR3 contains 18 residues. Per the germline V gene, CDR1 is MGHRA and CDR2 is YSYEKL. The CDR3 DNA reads TGCGCCAGCAGCCAAGATGACAGGACCTACTCCTATAATTCACCCCTCCACTTT. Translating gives CASSQDDRTYSYNSPLHF.

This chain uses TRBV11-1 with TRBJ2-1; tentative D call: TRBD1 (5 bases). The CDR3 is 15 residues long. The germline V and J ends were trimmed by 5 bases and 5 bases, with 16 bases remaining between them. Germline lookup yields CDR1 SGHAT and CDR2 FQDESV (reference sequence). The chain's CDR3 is CASSPNRYSNNEQFF. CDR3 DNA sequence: TGTGCCAGCAGCCCGAACAGGTACTCTAACAATGAGCAGTTCTTC.

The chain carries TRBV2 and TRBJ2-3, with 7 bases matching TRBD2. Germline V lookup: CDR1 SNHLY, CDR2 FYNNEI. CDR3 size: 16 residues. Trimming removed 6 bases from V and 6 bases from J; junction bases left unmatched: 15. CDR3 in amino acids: CASRRLGAGNWDTQYF. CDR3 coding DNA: TGTGCCAGCAGACGCCTCGGAGCGGGGAATTGGGATACGCAGTATTTT.

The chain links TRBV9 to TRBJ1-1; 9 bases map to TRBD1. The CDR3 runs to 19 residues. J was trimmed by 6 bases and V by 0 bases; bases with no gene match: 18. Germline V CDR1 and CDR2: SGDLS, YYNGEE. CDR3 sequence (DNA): TGTGCCAGCAGCGTAGAACCGAGGATGATGGGACAGGGTGATGCTGAAGCTTTCTTT. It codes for CASSVEPRMMGQGDAEAFF.